The next 30 T cell receptor beta chains were all read from a single sample in a study of T cells in Graves' hyperthyroidism and ophthalmopathy. It was RNA transcripts that yielded the amplified TCR beta CDR3 regions. The TCR CDR3 was amplified in a first-round RT-PCR using the HTBI primer set. MiXCR, applied by TCRdb to the multiplex PCR reads, yields one record per CDR3 protein. The sample has 340,000 or so distinct CDR3 sequences; roughly 17% are singletons. Sequencing was performed on blood. The receptor source for this set is a man under 40 with Graves' hyperthyroidism.

V gene TRBV5-1 combines with J gene TRBJ2-7; D possibly corresponds to TRBD1 (5 bases). V dropped 3 bases and J dropped 2 bases, with 15 bases sitting between them. Per the germline V gene, CDR1 is SGHRS and CDR2 is YFSETQ. The CDR3 runs 15 residues. The CDR3 protein is CASSSRWGATYEQYF. Written as DNA, the CDR3 is TGCGCCAGCAGCTCGCGGTGGGGCGCAACCTACGAGCAGTACTTC.

This clonotype was recorded at least ten times. V usage is TRBV6-1 and J usage is TRBJ2-7; 7 bases are shared with TRBD1. The V segment lost 6 bases and the J segment 5 bases; nucleotides outside the gene matches: 16. This CDR3 has 16 amino acids. Germline lookup yields CDR1 MNHNS and CDR2 SASEGT. The CDR3 sequence: CASRPTLGTERDEQYF. The CDR3 bases are TGTGCCAGCAGACCTACCCTTGGGACAGAACGAGACGAGCAGTACTTC.

With regard to this clonotype: One end of the junction fails to match germline, which may point to a read error. CDR3: CASSSSGRAGSGGLFF. The CDR3 region has the DNA TGCGCCAGCAGCTCTAGCGGGAGGGCCGGGTCCGGGGGGCTGTTTTTT. This sequence joins TRBV5-1 and TRBJ2-2; 12 bases fit TRBD2. Per the germline V gene, CDR1 is SGHRS and CDR2 is YFSETQ. The CDR3 length is 16 residues.

The chain uses TRBV4-2 and TRBJ2-3; D gene ambiguous. Germline V lookup: CDR1 LGHNA, CDR2 YNFKEQ. The CDR3 has 15 amino acids. V was cut by 4 bases and J by 4 bases, with 15 bases left in between. CDR3 loop: CASSRDFQKADTQYF. In nucleotides, the CDR3 is TGTGCCAGCAGCCGCGACTTTCAGAAGGCAGATACGCAGTATTTT.

The chain is built from TRBV6-1 and TRBJ2-1; the match to TRBD1 covers 11 bases. V shed 10 bases and J 10 bases; nucleotides not matched to a gene: 6. The CDR3 covers 12 residues. Germline V gene sequence: CDR1 MNHNS, CDR2 SASEGT. In nucleotides, the CDR3 is TGTGCCACCGGACAGGGGGCAGAGGAGCAGTTCTTC. It is translated as CATGQGAEEQFF.

This clonotype was seen only a few times. The rearrangement uses TRBV7-9 and TRBJ2-2; D gene uncertain. V was pared by 4 bases and J by 2 bases, with 14 bases between. Germline assignment: CDR1 SEHNR and CDR2 FQNEAQ (reference sequence). CDR3 length: 16 amino acids. As DNA, the CDR3 is TGTGCCAGCAGCTCCCCGAAGCGAGCTAACACCGGGGAGCTGTTTTTT. It yields the protein CASSSPKRANTGELFF.

The rearrangement uses TRBV10-3 and TRBJ2-7; 9 positions match TRBD2. The CDR3 runs to 15 residues. With V trimmed by 0 bases and J by 3 bases, 3 bases remained unmatched. CDR1 ENHRY and CDR2 SYGVKD come from the germline V gene. The CDR3, as DNA: TGTGCCATCAGTGAGTCAGTTAGCGGGGGCTACGAGCAGTACTTC. Its protein product is CAISESVSGGYEQYF.

There are many counts of this clonotype. This sequence joins TRBV6-6 and TRBJ2-7; tentatively, D is TRBD1 (5 bases). The CDR3 has 14 residues. Germline-derived CDR1 and CDR2 are MNHNY and SVGAGI (reference sequence). The V end was cut by 2 bases, the J end by 1 base, with 9 bases between. CDR3 protein: CASSYRQRSYEQYF. The CDR3 bases are TGTGCCAGCAGTTACCGACAGCGATCCTACGAGCAGTACTTC.

This clonotype was recorded once. This chain's CDR3 is CASRMTVNTEAFF. For the CDR3, the DNA is TGCGCCAGCAGGATGACGGTGAACACTGAAGCTTTCTTT. The chain has TRBV10-1 and TRBJ1-1; D remains ambiguous. The CDR3 runs 13 residues. Per the germline V gene, CDR1 is WNHNN and CDR2 is SYGVQD (reference sequence). V shed 6 bases and J shed 0 bases, with 8 bases lying between them.

This clonotype was seen more than once but under ten times. The CDR3 is CSAKSGSSTDTQYF. The CDR3 bases are TGCAGTGCTAAGAGCGGGAGCTCCACAGATACGCAGTATTTT. The genes are TRBV20-1 and TRBJ2-3, with 8 bases matching TRBD2. Trimming at V came to 4 bases and at J to 2 bases, leaving 5 bases not matched to a gene. CDR1 and CDR2 from the germline V gene are DFQATT and SNEGSKA (reference sequence). The CDR3 runs to 14 residues.

This clonotype was seen ten or more times. This CDR3 reads CASSSLTGMAFF. The CDR3 coding sequence is TGTGCCAGCTCATCCCTGACCGGGATGGCTTTCTTT. The V call is TRBV18, the J call TRBJ1-1, with D unresolved. Germline CDR1 KGHSH, CDR2 LQKENI. The germline V and J ends were trimmed by 5 bases and 11 bases, with 15 bases remaining between them. This CDR3 spans 12 amino acids.

The table lists this clonotype with many counts. The V call is TRBV6-1, the J call TRBJ1-1; no reliable D call. Deletions cut 6 bases from V and 11 bases from J, with 22 bases between. The CDR3 totals 14 residues. Germline CDR1 is MNHNS and CDR2 is SASEGT. CDR3 in amino acids: CASRRRETQNWAFF. DNA of the CDR3: TGTGCCAGCAGAAGGAGGGAGACCCAAAATTGGGCTTTCTTT.

This chain joins TRBV12-3 or TRBV12-4 and TRBJ1-3; D ambiguous. Between the trimmed V and J ends, which lost 7 bases and 0 bases, there was a span of 16 bases. The CDR3 contains 16 residues. The CDR3 DNA is TGTGCCAGCACCCTGACAAGCCCCTTCTCTGGAAACACCATATATTTT. This gives the protein CASTLTSPFSGNTIYF.

This clonotype appeared a few times. The chain recombines TRBV30 with TRBJ2-2; D might be TRBD2 (5 bases). Per the germline V gene, CDR1 is GTSNPN and CDR2 is SVGIG (reference sequence). This CDR3 is built from 13 residues. Trimming pared 4 bases from V and 0 bases from J, leaving 6 bases between. The CDR3 is CAWTEANTGELFF. As DNA, the CDR3 is TGTGCCTGGACGGAGGCGAACACCGGGGAGCTGTTTTTT.

This clonotype was seen repeatedly, ten times or more. The gene calls are TRBV11-2 and TRBJ2-2, with D hard to call. Germline CDR1 and CDR2: SGHAT and FQNNGV. V lost 5 bases, J lost 4 bases, and 8 bases lay in between. This CDR3 is built from 13 residues. CDR3 nucleotide sequence: TGTGCCAGCAGCGAGAGAACCACCGGGGAGCTGTTTTTT. Protein: CASSERTTGELFF.

This clonotype was picked up many times. The V gene is TRBV12-3 or TRBV12-4, the J gene TRBJ2-7, with D perhaps TRBD1 (6 bases). The CDR3 covers 12 residues. Trimming shortened V by 6 bases and J by 5 bases, and 11 bases separated the two germline ends. CDR3 nucleotide sequence: TGTGCCAGCAGCCAAAGACAGGACGAGCAGTACTTC. Its protein product is CASSQRQDEQYF.

The chain uses TRBV11-2 and TRBJ2-1; the match to TRBD2 covers 11 bases. V lost 4 bases and J lost 11; bases outside the gene matches: 13. Germline V lookup: CDR1 SGHAT, CDR2 FQNNGV. CDR3 size: 16 residues. The CDR3 sequence: CASSYRGGTSGFQQFF. CDR3 nucleotide sequence: TGTGCCAGCAGCTATCGAGGCGGGACTAGCGGCTTCCAGCAGTTCTTC.

This clonotype appeared a few times. DNA of the CDR3: TGCAGTGCTAGTGCCTGGACAGGGGGCCCCTACGAGCAGTACTTC. Translated, it gives CSASAWTGGPYEQYF. The rearrangement uses TRBV20-1 and TRBJ2-7; 11 bases match TRBD1. Trimming at V came to 3 bases and at J to 2 bases, leaving 6 bases not matched to a gene. Germline V gives CDR1 DFQATT, CDR2 SNEGSKA (reference sequence). The CDR3 is 15 residues long.

Concerning this clonotype: The conserved final phenylalanine or tryptophan is absent from the CDR3, which likely points to a read error. The chain employs TRBV4-1 and TRBJ2-2; 13 positions match TRBD2. CDR3 length equals 17 residues. Losses at the gene ends were 2 bases for V and 7 bases for J; bases not matched to a gene: 7. Germline values: CDR1 MGHRA, CDR2 YSYEKL. The CDR3 spells CASSQPTGTSGVGELFL. Written as DNA, the CDR3 is TGCGCCAGCAGCCAACCCACTGGGACTAGCGGGGTCGGGGAGCTGTTTCTT.

The chain is built from TRBV5-1 and TRBJ2-2; D remains unclear. Germline CDR1 SGHRS, CDR2 YFSETQ. Trimming took 0 bases from V and 3 from J, leaving 9 bases between them. The CDR3 is 15 amino acids. The CDR3 region is CASSLERADTGELFF. In DNA form, the CDR3 reads TGCGCCAGCAGCTTGGAAAGGGCGGACACCGGGGAGCTGTTTTTT.

This clonotype was counted between two and nine times. This chain uses TRBV29-1 with TRBJ2-3; D possibly uses TRBD1 or TRBD2 (6 bases each). Trimming removed 4 bases from V and 5 bases from J, with 13 bases in between. Germline V lookup: CDR1 SQVTM, CDR2 ANQGSEA. This CDR3 is built from 13 residues. The CDR3 sequence: CSVARGRGDTQYF. The CDR3 DNA sequence: TGCAGCGTTGCCCGGGGGCGGGGAGATACGCAGTATTTT.

J is TRBJ2-5 and V is TRBV12-3 or TRBV12-4, with TRBD2 matching 7 bases. Trimming removed 6 bases from V and 4 bases from J; junction bases left unmatched: 11. CDR3 length: 15 residues. The CDR3 protein is CASSFSAGPLETQYF. CDR3 sequence (DNA): TGTGCCAGCAGCTTCTCAGCGGGACCCCTAGAGACCCAGTACTTC.

This clonotype was detected ten times or more. The chain carries TRBV27 and TRBJ1-2, with D hard to call. The V gene's germline CDR1 is MNHEY and CDR2 SMNVEV (reference sequence). V shed 2 bases and J shed 1 base, with 5 bases lying between them. CDR3 length: 13 amino acids. Here the CDR3 DNA reads TGTGCCAGCAGTTTAGGGATTAACTATGGCTACACCTTC. This encodes CASSLGINYGYTF.

This clonotype was observed a handful of times. The V and J genes are TRBV28 and TRBJ2-1; D might be TRBD1 (6 bases). Germline V lookup: CDR1 MDHEN, CDR2 SYDVKM. V was trimmed by 7 bases and J by 5 bases, leaving 18 bases between them. The CDR3 length is 15 residues. CDR3 loop: CASMGAGRGDNEQFF. As DNA, the CDR3 is TGTGCCAGCATGGGCGCCGGCAGGGGCGACAATGAGCAGTTCTTC.

This clonotype came up many times. V is TRBV12-3 or TRBV12-4 and J is TRBJ2-5; D remains unclear. V gave up 7 bases and J gave up 4 bases, with 13 bases separating them. The CDR3 is made up of 13 amino acids. The CDR3 protein is CASTLAARETQYF. CDR3 DNA sequence: TGTGCCAGCACCCTCGCGGCCCGAGAGACCCAGTACTTC.

About this clonotype itself: The junction does not match germline at one end; this may be a read error. The rearrangement uses TRBV6-1 and TRBJ2-7; 8 bases align to TRBD2. Germline CDR1 and CDR2: MNHNS and SASEGT. The CDR3 extends over 13 amino acids. The DNA for the CDR3 is TGTGCCAGCAGCCGGACTAGCTTCTACGAGCAGTGCTTC. It yields the protein CASSRTSFYEQCF.

This clonotype came up many times. V and J are TRBV18 and TRBJ2-1; weak D call: TRBD2 (5 bases). There are 10 residues in the CDR3. Trimming removed 11 bases at V and 6 bases at J, with 8 bases between. The germline V gene encodes CDR1 KGHSH and CDR2 LQKENI. CDR3 in DNA: TGTGCCTCTGCGGGCAATGAGCAGTTCTTC. Its translation: CASAGNEQFF.

Turning to this clonotype: One end of the junction does not line up with germline, which may come from a read error. The rearrangement links TRBV7-8 to TRBJ2-1; TRBD2 is a possible D gene (7 bases). This CDR3 is built from 15 residues. Germline CDR1 is SGHVS and CDR2 is FQNEAQ. CDR3 amino acids: CASSAWGGPYNEQSF. CDR3 sequence (DNA): TGTGCCAGCAGCGCCTGGGGGGGGCCCTACAATGAGCAGTCCTTC.

The sample holds many counts of this clonotype. The chain carries TRBV12-3 or TRBV12-4 and TRBJ2-7, with D perhaps matching TRBD1 or TRBD2 (6 bases each). With 2 bases removed from V and 6 bases from J, the gap between germline ends came to 17 bases. The CDR3 runs 15 residues. DNA of the CDR3: TGTGCCAGCAGTTTATCGGGAGACAGGTCGTTCGAGCAGTACTTC. Protein sequence: CASSLSGDRSFEQYF.

The V gene is TRBV29-1, the J gene TRBJ2-2; possible D gene TRBD1, 6 bases. This CDR3 region has 13 residues. Germline CDR1 is SQVTM and CDR2 is ANQGSEA. Trimming shortened V by 3 bases and J by 1 base, and 6 bases separated the two germline ends. CDR3 sequence: CSVDRGNTGELFF. The DNA for the CDR3 is TGCAGCGTTGACAGGGGGAACACCGGGGAGCTGTTTTTT.